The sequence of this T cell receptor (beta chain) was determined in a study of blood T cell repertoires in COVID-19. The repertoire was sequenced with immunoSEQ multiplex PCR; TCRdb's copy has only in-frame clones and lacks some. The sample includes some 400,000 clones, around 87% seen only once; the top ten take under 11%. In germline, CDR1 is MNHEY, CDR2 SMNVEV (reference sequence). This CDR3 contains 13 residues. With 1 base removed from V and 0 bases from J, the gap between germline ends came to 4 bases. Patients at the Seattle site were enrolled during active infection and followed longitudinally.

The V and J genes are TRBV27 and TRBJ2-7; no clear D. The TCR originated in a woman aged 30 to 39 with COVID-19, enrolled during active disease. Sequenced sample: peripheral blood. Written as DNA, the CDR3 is TGTGCCAGCAGTTTATACTCCTCCTACGAGCAGTACTTC. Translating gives CASSLYSSYEQYF.